This record covers a single T cell receptor (beta chain). This record comes from a study of T cell responses to AZD1222 COVID-19 vaccine. Repertoires were generated with immunoSEQ multiplex PCR, while TCRdb's copy carries only in-frame clones and drops some. The sample lists roughly 99,000 clones; about 90% were seen once. V lost 5 bases to trimming and J lost 7 bases, with 12 bases between them. Looked up from germline, CDR1 is SGHNT and CDR2 is YENEEA. The CDR3 runs 13 residues. This clonotype was sampled from an adult in good health. Source: peripheral blood, taken on day 0 of AZD1222 vaccination. The J gene is TRBJ2-1, the V gene TRBV11-3; D is tentatively TRBD1 or TRBD2 (5 bases each). The CDR3 sequence: CASSPGTANEQFF. The DNA of the CDR3 is TGTGCCAGCAGCCCAGGGACGGCTAATGAGCAGTTCTTC.